This T cell receptor beta chain was sequenced in a study of CD8 T cells in ankylosing spondylitis. Points from the study as a whole: Characteristic, it appeared, of ankylosing spondylitis blood was a TCR beta motif of about eight highly homologous variants. Prior literature has documented some motif variants in synovial fluid and blood from reactive arthritis.

5'-RACE, quantitative and with molecular barcodes, yielded the TCR beta libraries. Each CDR3 protein is one row after TCRdb ran MiXCR on the 5' RACE reads. The table shows about 320,000 distinct CDR3 sequences, with roughly 12% occurring only once. The germline gives CDR1 SGHRS, CDR2 YFSETQ. The CDR3 consists of 16 residues. Turning to this clonotype: As yet, its antigen is unknown. A read error may produce the germline difference seen at one junction end.

The sequenced sample was blood, either unsorted or a sorted T cell fraction (not recorded which). This TCR came from a female donor with ankylosing spondylitis or in good health (not recorded which). This sequence joins TRBV5-1 and TRBJ2-3, with TRBD2 as a possible D gene (5 bases). The CDR3 region has the DNA TGCTCCAGCAGCCTCGATCTCTCAGGAGGCACAGATACGCATTATTTT. The encoded protein is CSSSLDLSGGTDTHYF.